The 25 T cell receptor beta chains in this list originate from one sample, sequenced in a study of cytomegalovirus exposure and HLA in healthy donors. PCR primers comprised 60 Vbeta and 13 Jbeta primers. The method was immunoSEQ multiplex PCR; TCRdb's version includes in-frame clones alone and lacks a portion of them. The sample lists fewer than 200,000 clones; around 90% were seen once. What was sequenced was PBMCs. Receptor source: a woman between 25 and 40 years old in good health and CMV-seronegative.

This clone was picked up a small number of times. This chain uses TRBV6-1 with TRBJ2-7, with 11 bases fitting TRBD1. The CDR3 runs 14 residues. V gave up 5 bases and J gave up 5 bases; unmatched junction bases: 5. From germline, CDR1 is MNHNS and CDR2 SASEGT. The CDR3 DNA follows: TGTGCCAGCAGTCACCGGGACAGGGGGAACGAGCAGTACTTC. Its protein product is CASSHRDRGNEQYF.

As DNA, the CDR3 is TGTGCCAGCACGGGAGCCTACGAGCAGTACTTC. Translation gives CASTGAYEQYF. The gene calls are TRBV27 and TRBJ2-7; a possible D gene is TRBD2 (6 bases). V lost 7 bases to trimming and J lost 2 bases, with 6 bases between them. CDR3 length equals 11 residues. CDR1 is MNHEY, CDR2 SMNVEV, per germline (reference sequence).

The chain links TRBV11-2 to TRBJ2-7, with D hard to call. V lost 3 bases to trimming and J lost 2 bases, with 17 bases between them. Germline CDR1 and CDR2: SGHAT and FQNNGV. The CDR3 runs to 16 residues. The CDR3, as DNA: TGTGCCAGCAGCTTGATTTCGTCCCATAGAACCTACGAGCAGTACTTC. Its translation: CASSLISSHRTYEQYF.

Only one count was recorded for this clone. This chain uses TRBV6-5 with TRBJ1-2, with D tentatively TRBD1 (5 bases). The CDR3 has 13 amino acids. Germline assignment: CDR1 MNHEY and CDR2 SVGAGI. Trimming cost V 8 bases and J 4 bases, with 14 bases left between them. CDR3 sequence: CASGRGVGYGYTF. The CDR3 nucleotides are TGTGCCAGCGGCCGGGGGGTAGGCTATGGCTACACCTTC.

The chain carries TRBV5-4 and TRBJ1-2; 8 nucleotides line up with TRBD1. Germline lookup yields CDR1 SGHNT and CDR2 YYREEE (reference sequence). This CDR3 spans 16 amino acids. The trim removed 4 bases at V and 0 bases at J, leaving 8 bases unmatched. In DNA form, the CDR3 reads TGTGCCAGCAGCCTTCAAACAGGGGGAGCTAACTATGGCTACACCTTC. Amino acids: CASSLQTGGANYGYTF. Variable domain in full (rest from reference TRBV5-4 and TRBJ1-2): ETGVTQSPTHLIKTRGQQVTLRCSSQSGHNTVSWYQQALGQGPQFIFQYYREEENGRGNFPPRFSGLQFPNYSSELNVNALELDDSALYLCASSLQTGGANYGYTFGSGTRLTVV.

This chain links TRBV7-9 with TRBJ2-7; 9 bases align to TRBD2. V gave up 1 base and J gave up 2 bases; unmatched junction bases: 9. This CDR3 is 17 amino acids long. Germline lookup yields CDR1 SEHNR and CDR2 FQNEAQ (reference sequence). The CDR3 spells CASSLGHAGGSTYEQYF. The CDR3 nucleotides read TGTGCCAGCAGCTTAGGTCATGCGGGAGGGTCCACCTACGAGCAGTACTTC.

The CDR3 nucleotides read TGTGCCATCAGCCCGGGACAGGGCGGGACTGAAGCTTTCTTT. Residues: CAISPGQGGTEAFF. The chain uses TRBV10-3 and TRBJ1-1, with 9 bases aligning to TRBD1. This CDR3 is 14 amino acids long. The germline V gene has CDR1 ENHRY and CDR2 SYGVKD. Trimming removed 6 bases from V and 5 bases from J; junction bases left unmatched: 7.

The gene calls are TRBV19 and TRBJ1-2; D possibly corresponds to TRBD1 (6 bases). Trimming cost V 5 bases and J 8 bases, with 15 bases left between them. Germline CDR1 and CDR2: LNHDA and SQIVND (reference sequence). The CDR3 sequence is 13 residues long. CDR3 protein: CASSPTGFRGYTF. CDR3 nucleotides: TGTGCCAGTAGTCCAACAGGGTTTCGAGGCTACACCTTC.

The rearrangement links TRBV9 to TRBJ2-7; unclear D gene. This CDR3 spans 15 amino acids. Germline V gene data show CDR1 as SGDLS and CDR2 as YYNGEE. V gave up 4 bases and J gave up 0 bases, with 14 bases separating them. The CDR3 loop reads CASSPSPGYSYEQYF. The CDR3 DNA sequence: TGTGCCAGCAGCCCATCCCCAGGCTACTCCTACGAGCAGTACTTC.

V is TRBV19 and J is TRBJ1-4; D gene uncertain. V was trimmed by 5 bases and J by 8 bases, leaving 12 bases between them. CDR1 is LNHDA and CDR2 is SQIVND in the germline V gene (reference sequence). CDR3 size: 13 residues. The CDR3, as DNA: TGTGCCAGTAGTCCCGGAGGACCGGAAAAACTGTTTTTT. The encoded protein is CASSPGGPEKLFF.

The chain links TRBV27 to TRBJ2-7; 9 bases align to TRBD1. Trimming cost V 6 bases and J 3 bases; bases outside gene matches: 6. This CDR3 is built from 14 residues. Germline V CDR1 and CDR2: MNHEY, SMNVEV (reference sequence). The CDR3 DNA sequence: TGTGCCAGCAGCGGGACAGGGACCCTCTACGAGCAGTACTTC. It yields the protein CASSGTGTLYEQYF.

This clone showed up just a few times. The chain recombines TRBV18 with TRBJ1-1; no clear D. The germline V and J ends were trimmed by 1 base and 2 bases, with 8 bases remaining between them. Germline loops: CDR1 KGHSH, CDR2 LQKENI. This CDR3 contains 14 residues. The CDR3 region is CASSPLGLNTEAFF. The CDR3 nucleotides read TGTGCCAGCTCACCACTGGGCCTTAACACTGAAGCTTTCTTT.

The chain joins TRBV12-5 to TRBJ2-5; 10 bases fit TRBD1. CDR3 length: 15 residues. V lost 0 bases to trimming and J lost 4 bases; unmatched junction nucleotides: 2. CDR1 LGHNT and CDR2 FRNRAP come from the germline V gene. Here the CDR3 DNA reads TGTGCTAGTGGTTTGGTTAGGACAGGGGGAGAGACCCAGTACTTC. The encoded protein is CASGLVRTGGETQYF.

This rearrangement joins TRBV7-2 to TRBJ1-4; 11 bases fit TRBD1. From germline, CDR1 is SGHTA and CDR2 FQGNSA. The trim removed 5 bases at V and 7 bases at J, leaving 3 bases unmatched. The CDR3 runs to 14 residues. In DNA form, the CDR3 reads TGTGCCAGCAGCCAGGACAGGGGGCGTGAAAAACTGTTTTTT. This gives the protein CASSQDRGREKLFF. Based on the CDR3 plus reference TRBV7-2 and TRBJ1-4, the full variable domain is GAGVSQSPSNKVTEKGKDVELRCDPISGHTALYWYRQSLGQGLEFLIYFQGNSAPDKSGLPSDRFSAERTGGSVSTLTIQRTQQEDSAVYLCASSQDRGREKLFFGSGTQLSVL.

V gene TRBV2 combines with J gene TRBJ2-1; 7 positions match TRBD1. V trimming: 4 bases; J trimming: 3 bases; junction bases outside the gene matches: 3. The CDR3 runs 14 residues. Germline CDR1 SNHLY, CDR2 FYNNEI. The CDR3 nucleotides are TGTGCCAGCAGTGGGGGGACAGTCTACAATGAGCAGTTCTTC. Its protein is CASSGGTVYNEQFF.

CDR3 loop: CASSPEQGAGGYTF. The CDR3 DNA reads as TGTGCCAGCAGCCCGGAACAGGGGGCAGGAGGCTACACCTTC. The genes are TRBV5-4 and TRBJ1-2; TRBD1 aligns across 9 bases. The V segment lost 4 bases and the J segment 8 bases; nucleotides outside the gene matches: 9. Germline CDR1 is SGHNT and CDR2 is YYREEE (reference sequence). The CDR3 contains 14 residues.

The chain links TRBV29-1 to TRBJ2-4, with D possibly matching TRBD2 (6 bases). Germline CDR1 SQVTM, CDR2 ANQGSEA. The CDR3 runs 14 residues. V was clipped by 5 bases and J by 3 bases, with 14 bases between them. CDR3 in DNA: TGCAGCGTTACCGGGAGCCTACACAAAAACATTCAGTACTTC. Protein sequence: CSVTGSLHKNIQYF. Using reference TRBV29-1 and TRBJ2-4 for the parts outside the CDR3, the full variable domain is SAVISQKPSRDICQRGTSLTIQCQVDSQVTMMFWYRQQPGQSLTLIATANQGSEATYESGFVIDKFPISRPNLTFSTLTVSNMSPEDSSIYLCSVTGSLHKNIQYFGAGTRLSVL.

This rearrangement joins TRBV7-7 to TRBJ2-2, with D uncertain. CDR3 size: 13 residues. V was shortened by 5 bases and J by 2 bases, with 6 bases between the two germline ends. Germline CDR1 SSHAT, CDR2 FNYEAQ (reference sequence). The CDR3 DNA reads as TGTGCCAGCAGCATCATCAACACCGGGGAGCTGTTTTTT. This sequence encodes CASSIINTGELFF.

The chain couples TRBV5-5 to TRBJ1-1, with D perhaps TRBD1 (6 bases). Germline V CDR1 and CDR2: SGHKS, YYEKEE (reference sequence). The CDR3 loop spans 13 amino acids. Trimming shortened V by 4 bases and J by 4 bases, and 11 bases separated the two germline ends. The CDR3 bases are TGTGCCAGCAGCCCCACAGGGATCACTGAAGCTTTCTTT. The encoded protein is CASSPTGITEAFF.

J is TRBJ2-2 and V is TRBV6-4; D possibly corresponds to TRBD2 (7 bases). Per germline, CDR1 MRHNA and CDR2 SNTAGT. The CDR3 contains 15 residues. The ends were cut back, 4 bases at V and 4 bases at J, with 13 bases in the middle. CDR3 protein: CASSARGGSTGELFF. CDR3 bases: TGTGCCAGCAGTGCGAGGGGGGGGAGCACCGGGGAGCTGTTTTTT.

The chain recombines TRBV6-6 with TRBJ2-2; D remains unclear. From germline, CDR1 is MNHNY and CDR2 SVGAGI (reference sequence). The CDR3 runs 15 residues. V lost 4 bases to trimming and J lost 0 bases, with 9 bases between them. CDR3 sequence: CASSLAHANTGELFF. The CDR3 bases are TGTGCCAGCAGTTTAGCCCACGCGAACACCGGGGAGCTGTTTTTT.

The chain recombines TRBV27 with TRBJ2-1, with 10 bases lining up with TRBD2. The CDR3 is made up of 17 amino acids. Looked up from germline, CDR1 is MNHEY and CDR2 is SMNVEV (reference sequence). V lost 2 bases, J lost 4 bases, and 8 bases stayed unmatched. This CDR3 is CASSLRPPSGGYNEQFF. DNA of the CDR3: TGTGCCAGCAGTTTACGTCCGCCTAGCGGGGGATACAATGAGCAGTTCTTC.

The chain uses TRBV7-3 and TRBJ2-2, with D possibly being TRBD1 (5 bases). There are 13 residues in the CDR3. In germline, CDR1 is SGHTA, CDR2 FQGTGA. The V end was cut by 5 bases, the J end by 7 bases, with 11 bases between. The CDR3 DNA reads TGTGCCAGCAGCGGACAAATGGTCGGGGAGCTGTTTTTT. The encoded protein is CASSGQMVGELFF. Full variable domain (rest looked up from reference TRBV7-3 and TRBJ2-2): GAGVSQTPSNKVTEKGKYVELRCDPISGHTALYWYRQSLGQGPEFLIYFQGTGAADDSGLPNDRFFAVRPEGSVSTLKIQRTERGDSAVYLCASSGQMVGELFFGEGSRLTVL.

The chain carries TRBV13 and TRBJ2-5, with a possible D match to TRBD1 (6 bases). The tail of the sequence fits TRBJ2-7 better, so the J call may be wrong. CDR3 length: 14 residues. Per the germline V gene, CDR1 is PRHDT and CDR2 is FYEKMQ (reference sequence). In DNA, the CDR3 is TGTGCCAGCAGCCAACAGGGAATCCCCTACGAGCAGTACTTC. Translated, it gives CASSQQGIPYEQYF.

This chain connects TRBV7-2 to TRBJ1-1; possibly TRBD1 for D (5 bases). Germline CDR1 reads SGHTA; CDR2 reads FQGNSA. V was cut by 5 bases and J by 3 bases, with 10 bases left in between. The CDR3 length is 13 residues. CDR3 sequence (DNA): TGTGCCAGCAGCATGGACACAGACACTGAAGCTTTCTTT. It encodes CASSMDTDTEAFF. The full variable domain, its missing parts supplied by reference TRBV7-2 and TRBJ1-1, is GAGVSQSPSNKVTEKGKDVELRCDPISGHTALYWYRQSLGQGLEFLIYFQGNSAPDKSGLPSDRFSAERTGGSVSTLTIQRTQQEDSAVYLCASSMDTDTEAFFGQGTRLTVV.